This TCR beta chain was profiled in a study of shared clonotypes between healthy human individuals. Findings and caveats of the study: Generally, naive subsets came out with larger estimated richness than memory subsets.

Notes on this clone: The antigen remains unidentified.

V lost 6 bases, J lost 6 bases, and 0 bases stayed unmatched. The CDR3 sequence is 12 residues long. Germline lookup yields CDR1 SSHAT and CDR2 FNYEAQ (reference sequence). CD4+ cells underwent separation, giving CD45RA+ naive and CD45RA-negative memory subsets. At a deep level, the assay was run. Using immunoSEQ multiplex PCR, the repertoire was profiled, and TCRdb retains in-frame clones only, with some absent. The sample shows roughly 1,600,000 clones, roughly 98.5% of them seen only once. The sequencing input was naive CD4+ T cells sorted from blood. Described subset: CD45RA+ positively selected. The sequence was obtained from a man aged 25 to 40 in good health. The chain links TRBV7-7 to TRBJ2-2; 8 bases are a match to TRBD1. The CDR3 here is CASRDRAGELFF. The CDR3 coding sequence is TGTGCCAGCAGGGACAGGGCCGGGGAGCTGTTTTTT.